Following are 3 T cell receptor beta chains from one sample sequenced in a study of Graves' ophthalmopathy and Graves' hyperthyroidism. RNA transcripts yielded amplified TCR beta CDR3 regions. After a first-round RT-PCR with HTBI primers, a second-round multiplex PCR was run. MiXCR was run by TCRdb on the multiplex PCR reads, yielding one entry per CDR3 protein. Counted here are a few hundred thousand distinct CDR3 sequences, under 45% occurring once; the ten biggest clones make up less than 4.5%. The sequencing sample was made of peripheral blood or thyroid tissue (not recorded which). All receptors derive from an adult man with Graves' hyperthyroidism.

This chain connects TRBV7-9 to TRBJ1-1; 11 bases agree with TRBD1. The V segment lost 3 bases and the J segment 8 bases; nucleotides outside the gene matches: 8. Germline assignment: CDR1 SEHNR and CDR2 FQNEAQ (reference sequence). The CDR3 loop spans 15 amino acids. The CDR3 sequence is CASSFRDRGDYEAFF. For the CDR3, the DNA is TGTGCCAGCAGCTTCCGGGACAGGGGGGACTACGAAGCTTTCTTT.

J is TRBJ2-4 and V is TRBV7-2; the D gene is possibly TRBD1 (5 bases). Trimming stripped 5 bases from V and 7 bases from J, with 15 bases between. There are 14 residues in the CDR3. The germline V gene encodes CDR1 SGHTA and CDR2 FQGNSA. The CDR3 reads CASSHSVQGNIQYF. The CDR3 DNA follows: TGTGCCAGCAGCCATTCGGTCCAGGGTAACATTCAGTACTTC.

The chain uses TRBV10-3 and TRBJ1-3, with D uncertain. Trimming pared 3 bases from V and 0 bases from J, leaving 9 bases between. The CDR3 consists of 15 residues. Germline assignment: CDR1 ENHRY and CDR2 SYGVKD. CDR3 sequence (DNA): TGTGCCATCAGTGAAGGGTCAGTCTCTGGAAACACCATATATTTT. Its protein product is CAISEGSVSGNTIYF.